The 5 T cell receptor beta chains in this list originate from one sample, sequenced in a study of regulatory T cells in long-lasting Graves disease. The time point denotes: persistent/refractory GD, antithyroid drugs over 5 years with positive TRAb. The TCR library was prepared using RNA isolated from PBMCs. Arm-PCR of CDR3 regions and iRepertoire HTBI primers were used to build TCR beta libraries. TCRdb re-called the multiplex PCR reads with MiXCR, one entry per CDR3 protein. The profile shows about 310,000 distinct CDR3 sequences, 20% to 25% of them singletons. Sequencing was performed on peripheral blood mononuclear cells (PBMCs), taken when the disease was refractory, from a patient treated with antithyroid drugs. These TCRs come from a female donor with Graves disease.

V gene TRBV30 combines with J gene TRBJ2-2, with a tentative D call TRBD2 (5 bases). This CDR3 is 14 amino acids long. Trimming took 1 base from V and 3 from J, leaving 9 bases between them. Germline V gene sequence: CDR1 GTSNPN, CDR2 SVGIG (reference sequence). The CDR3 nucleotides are TGTGCCTGGAGTGGTGGGAGAGACACCGGGGAGCTGTTTTTT. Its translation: CAWSGGRDTGELFF. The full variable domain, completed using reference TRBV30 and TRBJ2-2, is SQTIHQWPATLVQPVGSPLSLECTVEGTSNPNLYWYRQAAGRGLQLLFYSVGIGQISSEVPQNLSASRPQDRQFILSSKKLLLSDSGFYLCAWSGGRDTGELFFGEGSRLTVL.

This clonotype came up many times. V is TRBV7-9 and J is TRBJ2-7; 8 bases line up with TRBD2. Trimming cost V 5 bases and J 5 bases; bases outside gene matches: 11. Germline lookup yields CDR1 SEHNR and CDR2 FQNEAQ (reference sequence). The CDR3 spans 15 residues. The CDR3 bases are TGTGCCAGCAGCACCCCCGCGGGGGGCGCAGACGAGCAGTACTTC. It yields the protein CASSTPAGGADEQYF.

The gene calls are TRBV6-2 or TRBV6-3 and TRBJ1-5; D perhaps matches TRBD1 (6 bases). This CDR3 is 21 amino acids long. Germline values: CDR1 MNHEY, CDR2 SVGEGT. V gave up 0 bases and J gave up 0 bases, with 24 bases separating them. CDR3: CASSYSIYQGFLEYSNQPQHF. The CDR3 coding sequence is TGTGCCAGCAGTTACTCGATTTACCAGGGGTTTTTGGAATATAGCAATCAGCCCCAGCATTTT.

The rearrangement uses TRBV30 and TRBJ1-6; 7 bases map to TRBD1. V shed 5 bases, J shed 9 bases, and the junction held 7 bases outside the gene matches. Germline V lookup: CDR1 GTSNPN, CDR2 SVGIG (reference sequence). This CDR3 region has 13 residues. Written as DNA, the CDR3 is TGTGCCTGGGGTCCAGGGGGTGGTTCACCCCTCCACTTT. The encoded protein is CAWGPGGGSPLHF.

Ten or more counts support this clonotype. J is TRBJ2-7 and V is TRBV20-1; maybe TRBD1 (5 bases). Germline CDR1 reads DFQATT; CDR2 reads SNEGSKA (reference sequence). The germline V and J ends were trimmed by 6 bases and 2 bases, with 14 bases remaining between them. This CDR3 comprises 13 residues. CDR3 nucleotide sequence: TGCAGTGCCCGCCAGGGCAGCACCTACGAGCAGTACTTC. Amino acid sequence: CSARQGSTYEQYF.